The text below deals with one TCR beta chain. The clone's antigen remains unknown. Base quality data are lacking; no much larger clone is found one base away. Whole blood was collected in K2EDTA tubes by collaborating institutions according to the institutions' own protocols. For TCRbeta analysis, collaborator samples were shipped as frozen whole blood, as isolated PBMCs, or as DNA extracted from either sample type. The data derive from a study of blood T cell repertoires in COVID-19 (TCRdb year 2020). Regarding the research as a whole: Samples covering the acute and convalescent phases of COVID-19 were provided by collaborators in the United States, Italy and Spain. The samples were drawn from the first 160 participants of the ongoing ImmuneRACE study and from about 1,200 subjects provided by 6 global collaborators. HLA class I and class II types, where available, came from metadata supplied by the sample provider rather than from assay-based typing. A freely available public database, intended as a resource for researchers studying the immune response to SARS-CoV-2, is where the repertoires were released. Deeply sampled blood TCRbeta repertoires from subjects exposed to, actively infected with, or recovered from COVID-19 were included in the dataset. The sample metadata nearly always contained a de-identified subject ID, COVID-19 status, age in years and sex. The material from the prospective study consisted of cDNA or gDNA derived from T cells, B-cell-depleted T cells, or PBMCs.

TCRbeta CDR3 regions were amplified from genomic DNA using the immunoSEQ Assay, a bias-controlled multiplex PCR. As for how the authors treated the data: Nucleated cell counts per sample were estimated from amplification of reference gene primers within the assay. To quantify the absolute abundance of each unique TCRbeta CDR3 rearrangement, sequence reads were collapsed and filtered. For each sample, productive Simpson clonality was calculated as the square root of Simpson's diversity index across productive rearrangements. The table comes from immuneACCESS by way of TCRdb, which keeps in-frame sequences with V and J called. Part of the clones is missing from these tables; in studies checked, under half for an unresolved V gene and the rest for unknown reasons. V and J calls and clone size follow that table, whereas D and trimming were derived from the DNA. In this sample the table shows over 65,000 clones, just under 85% of which occur a single time. Under 20% of the sample lies in the top ten.

Results and caveats for the whole study, not just this receptor: Clinical and demographic metadata were provided uncurated, with the amount varying by source and participant.

The sequence was collected from a man older than 75 with active or convalescent COVID-19. The sequencing sample was made of peripheral blood.

Here the CDR3 is given as CASVGTAYGYTF. The DNA sequence is given as TGTGCCAGCGTCGGGACAGCCTATGGCTACACCTTC. The V and J segments used are TRBV28 and TRBJ1-2, and 7 junctional nucleotides match TRBD1. From the germline V gene, CDR1 is MDHEN and CDR2 is SYDVKM. The CDR3, from cysteine to phenylalanine, totals 12 residues. The only DNA kept is the CDR3, 36 bases in frame from the first base. Trimming leaves V shorter by 8 bases and J shorter by 4 bases, with the junction holding 4 bases beyond the gene matches.